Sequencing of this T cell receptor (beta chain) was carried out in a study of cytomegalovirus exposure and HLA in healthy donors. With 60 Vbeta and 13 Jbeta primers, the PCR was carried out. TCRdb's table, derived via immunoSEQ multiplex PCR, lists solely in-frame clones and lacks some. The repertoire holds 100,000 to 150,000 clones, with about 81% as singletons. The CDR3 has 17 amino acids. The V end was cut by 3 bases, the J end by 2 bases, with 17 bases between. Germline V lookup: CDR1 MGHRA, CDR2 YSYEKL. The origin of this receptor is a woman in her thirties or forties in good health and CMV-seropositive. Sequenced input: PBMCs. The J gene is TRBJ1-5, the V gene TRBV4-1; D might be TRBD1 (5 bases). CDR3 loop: CASSQETGGLGNQPQHF. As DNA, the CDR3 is TGCGCCAGCAGCCAGGAAACGGGGGGTCTGGGCAATCAGCCCCAGCATTTT.